The 3 T cell receptor beta chains below all came from one sample that was sequenced in a study of T cell responses to AZD1222 COVID-19 vaccine (dated by TCRdb to the early 2020s). The sample's time point label is to be understood as: baseline before first vaccination. Library prep was done by the immunoSEQ multiplex PCR assay. What TCRdb holds here is the immuneACCESS table cut down to in-frame rearrangements. Part of the clones is not present; checked against another copy, under half of the missing clones reflect an unresolved V gene, and the others are unexplained. For this sample, the table gives 150,000 or so clones. The top ten constitute over 2% of the sample. Sequenced material: peripheral blood. Source of these receptors: an adult in good health.

Written as DNA, the CDR3 is TGTGCCAGTAGTACCCGACTAGCGGGGACGGATACGCAGTATTTT. It is translated as CASSTRLAGTDTQYF. This chain uses TRBV19 with TRBJ2-3, with 11 bases lining up with TRBD2. CDR3 length: 15 residues. Germline CDR1 reads LNHDA; CDR2 reads SQIVND (reference sequence). Unmatched junction bases numbered 6, after V lost 4 bases and J lost 6 bases.

J is TRBJ1-5 and V is TRBV19; no firm D call. Trimming cost V 7 bases and J 1 base, with 20 bases left between them. CDR1 and CDR2 (germline): LNHDA, SQIVND (reference sequence). The length of the CDR3 is 17 residues. The CDR3 bases are TGTGCCAGTAAAATTCTGGGAGGAATGGTGAGCAATCAGCCCCAGCATTTT. Amino acid sequence: CASKILGGMVSNQPQHF.

The V call is TRBV28, the J call TRBJ1-2; 8 nucleotides align to TRBD1. J lost 7 bases, V lost 5 bases, and 15 bases had no gene match. The CDR3 has 16 residues. Germline loops: CDR1 MDHEN, CDR2 SYDVKM. DNA of the CDR3: TGTGCCAGCAGTATCCACTCGACAGGGGCGGATAGTGGCTACACCTTC. Residues: CASSIHSTGADSGYTF.